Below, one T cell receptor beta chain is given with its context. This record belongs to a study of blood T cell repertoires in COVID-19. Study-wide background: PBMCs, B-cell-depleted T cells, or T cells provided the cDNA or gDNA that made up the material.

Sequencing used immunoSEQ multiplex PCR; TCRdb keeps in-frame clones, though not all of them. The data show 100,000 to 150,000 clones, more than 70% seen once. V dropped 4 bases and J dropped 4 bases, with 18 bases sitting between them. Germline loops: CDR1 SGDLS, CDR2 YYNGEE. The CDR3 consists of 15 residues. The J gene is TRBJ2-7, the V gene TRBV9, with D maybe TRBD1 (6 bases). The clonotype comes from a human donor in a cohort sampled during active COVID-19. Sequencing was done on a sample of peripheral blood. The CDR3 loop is CASSIDGLQGYEQYF. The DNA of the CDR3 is TGTGCCAGCAGCATCGACGGACTCCAGGGGTACGAGCAGTACTTC. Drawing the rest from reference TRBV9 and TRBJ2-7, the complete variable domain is DSGVTQTPKHLITATGQRVTLRCSPRSGDLSVYWYQQSLDQGLQFLIQYYNGEERAKGNILERFSAQQFPDLHSELNLSSLELGDSALYFCASSIDGLQGYEQYFGPGTRLTVT.